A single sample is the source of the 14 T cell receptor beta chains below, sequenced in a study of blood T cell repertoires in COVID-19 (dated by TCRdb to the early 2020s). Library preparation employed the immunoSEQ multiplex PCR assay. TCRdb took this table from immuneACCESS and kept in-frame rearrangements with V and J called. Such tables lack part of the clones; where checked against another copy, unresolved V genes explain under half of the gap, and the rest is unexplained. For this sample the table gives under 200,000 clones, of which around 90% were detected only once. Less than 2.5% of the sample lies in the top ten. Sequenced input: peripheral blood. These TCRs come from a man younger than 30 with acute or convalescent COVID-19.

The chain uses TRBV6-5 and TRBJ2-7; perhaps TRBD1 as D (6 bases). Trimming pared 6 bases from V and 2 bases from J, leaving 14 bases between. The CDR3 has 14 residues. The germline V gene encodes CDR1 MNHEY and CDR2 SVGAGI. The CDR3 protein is CASSQGIEAYEQYF. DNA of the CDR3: TGTGCCAGCAGCCAGGGGATCGAGGCCTACGAGCAGTACTTC.

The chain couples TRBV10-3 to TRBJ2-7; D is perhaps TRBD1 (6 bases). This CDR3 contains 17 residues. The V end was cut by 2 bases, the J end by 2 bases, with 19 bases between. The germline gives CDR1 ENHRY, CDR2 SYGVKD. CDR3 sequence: CAISEPRQVGRAYEQYF. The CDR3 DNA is TGTGCCATCAGTGAGCCCAGACAGGTTGGGCGAGCCTACGAGCAGTACTTC.

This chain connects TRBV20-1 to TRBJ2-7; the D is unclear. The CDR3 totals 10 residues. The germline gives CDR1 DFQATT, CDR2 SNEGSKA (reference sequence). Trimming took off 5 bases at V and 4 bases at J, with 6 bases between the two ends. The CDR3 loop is CSAASYEQYF. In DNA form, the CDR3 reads TGCAGTGCTGCTAGTTACGAGCAGTACTTC.

The CDR3 is CASKGSKKETQYF. In nucleotides, the CDR3 is TGTGCCAGCAAAGGGAGCAAGAAAGAGACCCAGTACTTC. The rearrangement joins TRBV12-3 or TRBV12-4 to TRBJ2-5; D may be TRBD2 (5 bases). V gave up 7 bases and J gave up 3 bases, with 12 bases separating them. This CDR3 region has 13 residues.

The CDR3 DNA is TGTGCCAGCAGCCAAGATCCCGGGGGAGGCGAGCAGTACTTC. It codes for CASSQDPGGGEQYF. V and J are TRBV3-1 (or the pseudogene TRBV3-2) and TRBJ2-7; D is perhaps TRBD2 (6 bases). CDR1 and CDR2 (germline): LGHDT, YNNKEL (reference sequence). The CDR3 runs to 14 residues. Trimming removed 0 bases at V and 6 bases at J, with 12 bases between.

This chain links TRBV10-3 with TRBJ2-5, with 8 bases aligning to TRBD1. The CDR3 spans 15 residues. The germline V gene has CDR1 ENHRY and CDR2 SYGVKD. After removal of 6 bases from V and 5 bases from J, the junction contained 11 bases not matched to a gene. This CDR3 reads CAIRPGTGAPETQYF. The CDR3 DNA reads TGTGCCATCAGACCCGGGACAGGTGCTCCCGAGACCCAGTACTTC.

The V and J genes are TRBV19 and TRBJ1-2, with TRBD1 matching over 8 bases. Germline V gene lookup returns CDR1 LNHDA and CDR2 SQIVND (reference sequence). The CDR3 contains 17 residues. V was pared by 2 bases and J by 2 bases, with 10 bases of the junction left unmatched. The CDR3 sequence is CASSIHPGQGANYGYTF. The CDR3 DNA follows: TGTGCCAGTAGTATACACCCGGGGCAGGGGGCCAACTATGGCTACACCTTC.

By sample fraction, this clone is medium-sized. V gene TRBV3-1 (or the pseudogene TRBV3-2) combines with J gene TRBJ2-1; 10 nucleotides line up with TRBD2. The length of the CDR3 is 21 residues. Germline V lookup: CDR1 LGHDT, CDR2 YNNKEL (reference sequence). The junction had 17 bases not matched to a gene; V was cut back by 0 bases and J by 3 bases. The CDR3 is CASSQEVPSFPGTSDYNEQFF. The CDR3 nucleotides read TGTGCCAGCAGCCAAGAAGTCCCGTCCTTCCCTGGGACTAGCGACTACAATGAGCAGTTCTTC.

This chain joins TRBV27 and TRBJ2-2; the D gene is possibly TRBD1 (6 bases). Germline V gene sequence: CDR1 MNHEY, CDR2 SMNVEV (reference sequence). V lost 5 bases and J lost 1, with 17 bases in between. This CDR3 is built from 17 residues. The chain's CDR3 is CASSDHLGAMNTGELFF. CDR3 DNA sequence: TGTGCCAGCAGTGACCACCTGGGGGCGATGAACACCGGGGAGCTGTTTTTT.

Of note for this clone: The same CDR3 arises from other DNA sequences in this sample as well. CDR3 in DNA: TGCGCCAGCAGCTTACAGGGAACTGAAGCTTTCTTT. This gives the protein CASSLQGTEAFF. V usage is TRBV5-1 and J usage is TRBJ1-1; tentative D call: TRBD1 (6 bases). V gave up 2 bases and J gave up 5 bases, with 7 bases separating them. This CDR3 region has 12 residues. In germline, CDR1 is SGHRS, CDR2 YFSETQ.

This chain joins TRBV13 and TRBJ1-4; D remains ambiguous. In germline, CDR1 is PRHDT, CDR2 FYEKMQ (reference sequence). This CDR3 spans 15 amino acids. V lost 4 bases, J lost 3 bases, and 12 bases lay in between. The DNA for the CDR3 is TGTGCCAGCAGCTCCATTGGCAGCGCTAATGAAAAACTGTTTTTT. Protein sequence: CASSSIGSANEKLFF.

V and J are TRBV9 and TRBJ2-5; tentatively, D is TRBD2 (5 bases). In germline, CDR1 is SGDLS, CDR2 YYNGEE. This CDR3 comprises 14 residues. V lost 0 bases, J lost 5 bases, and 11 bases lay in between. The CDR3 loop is CASSVGASRETQYF. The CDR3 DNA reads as TGTGCCAGCAGCGTAGGGGCTAGCCGGGAGACCCAGTACTTC.

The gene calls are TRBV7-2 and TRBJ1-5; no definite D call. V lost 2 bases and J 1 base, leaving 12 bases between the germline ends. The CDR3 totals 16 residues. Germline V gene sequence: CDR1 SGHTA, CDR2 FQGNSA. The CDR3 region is CASSLTGDISNQPQHF. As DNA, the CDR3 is TGTGCCAGCAGCTTAACCGGGGATATCAGCAATCAGCCCCAGCATTTT.

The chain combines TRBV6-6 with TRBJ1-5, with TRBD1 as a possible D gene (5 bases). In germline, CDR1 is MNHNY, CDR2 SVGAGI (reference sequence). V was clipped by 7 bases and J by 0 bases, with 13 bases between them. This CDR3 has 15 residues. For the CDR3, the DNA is TGTGCCAGCACCGACAGCCGTTTTAGCAATCAGCCCCAGCATTTT. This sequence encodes CASTDSRFSNQPQHF.